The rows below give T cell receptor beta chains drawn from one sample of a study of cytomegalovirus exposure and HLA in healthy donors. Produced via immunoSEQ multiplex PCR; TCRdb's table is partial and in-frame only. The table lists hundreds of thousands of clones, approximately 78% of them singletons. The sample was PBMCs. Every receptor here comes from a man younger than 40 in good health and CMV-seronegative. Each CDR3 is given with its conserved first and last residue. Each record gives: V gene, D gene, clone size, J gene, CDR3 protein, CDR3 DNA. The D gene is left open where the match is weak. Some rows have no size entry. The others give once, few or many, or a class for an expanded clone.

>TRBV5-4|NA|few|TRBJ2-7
CASSLDKREQYF
TGTGCCAGCAGCCTGGATAAGCGCGAGCAGTACTTC
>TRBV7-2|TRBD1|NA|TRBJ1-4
CASSATGTATNEKLFF
TGTGCCAGCAGCGCGACAGGGACTGCAACTAATGAAAAACTGTTTTTT
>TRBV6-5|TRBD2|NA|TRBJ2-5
CASSYSNIAGWETQYF
TGTGCCAGCAGTTACTCGAATATAGCGGGGTGGGAGACCCAGTACTTC
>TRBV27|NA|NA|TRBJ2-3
CASSFVRRTDTQYF
TGTGCCAGCAGTTTCGTCCGTCGCACAGATACGCAGTATTTT
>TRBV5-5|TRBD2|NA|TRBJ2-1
CASSLGLAGRRDEQFF
TGTGCCAGCAGCTTGGGCCTAGCGGGGCGGAGGGATGAGCAGTTCTTC
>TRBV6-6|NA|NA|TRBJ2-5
CASSYSRGHQETQYF
TGTGCCAGCAGTTACTCTCGGGGACATCAAGAGACCCAGTACTTC
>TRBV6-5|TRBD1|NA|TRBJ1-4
CASRSDRGGLEKLFF
TGTGCCAGCAGATCCGACAGGGGGGGGCTTGAAAAACTGTTTTTT
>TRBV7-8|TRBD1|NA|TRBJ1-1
CASSDRDRLNTEAFF
TGTGCCAGCAGCGACCGGGACAGATTGAACACTGAAGCTTTCTTT
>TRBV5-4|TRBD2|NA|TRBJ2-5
CASSLSGGPNRETQYF
TGTGCCAGCAGTCTTAGCGGGGGCCCTAATCGGGAGACCCAGTACTTC
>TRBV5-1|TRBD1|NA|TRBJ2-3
CASSLPRGLSTDTQYF
TGCGCCAGCAGCTTACCGAGGGGGCTAAGCACAGATACGCAGTATTTT
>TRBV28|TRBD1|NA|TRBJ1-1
CASSSRPRQDRGIAEAFF
TGTGCCAGCAGTTCTCGCCCGAGGCAGGACAGGGGGATCGCTGAAGCTTTCTTT
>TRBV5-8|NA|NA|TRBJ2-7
CASSGTGRGYEQYF
TGTGCCAGCAGCGGAACAGGGAGGGGCTACGAGCAGTACTTC
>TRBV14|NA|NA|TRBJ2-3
CASSHGGFGDTQYF
TGTGCCAGCAGCCATGGGGGGTTCGGAGATACGCAGTATTTT
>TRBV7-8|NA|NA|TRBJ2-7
CASSAKTGLSGEQYF
TGTGCCAGCAGCGCAAAGACAGGTTTATCTGGCGAGCAGTACTTC
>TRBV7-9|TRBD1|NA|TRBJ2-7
CASSSTGKGSYEQYF
TGTGCCAGCAGCTCGACAGGGAAAGGGAGCTACGAGCAGTACTTC
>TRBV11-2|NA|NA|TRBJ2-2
CASSMTGDTGELFF
TGTGCCAGCAGCATGACAGGAGACACCGGGGAGCTGTTTTTT
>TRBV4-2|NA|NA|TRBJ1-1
CASSQEAFSAFF
TGTGCCAGCAGCCAAGAGGCTTTTTCAGCTTTCTTT
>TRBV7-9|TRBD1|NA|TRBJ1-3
CASSLVESRAGGSGNTIYF
TGTGCCAGCAGCTTAGTTGAATCCCGTGCAGGGGGCTCTGGAAACACCATATATTTT
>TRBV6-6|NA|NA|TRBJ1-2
CASALNRDYGYTF
TGTGCCAGCGCCTTAAACAGGGACTATGGCTACACCTTC
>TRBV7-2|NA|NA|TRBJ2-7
CASSPSPPHSYEQYF
TGTGCCAGCAGCCCTTCCCCCCCACACTCCTACGAGCAGTACTTC
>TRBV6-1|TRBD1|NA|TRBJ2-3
CASTARGLGTDTQYF
TGTGCCAGCACCGCGAGGGGGCTGGGCACAGATACGCAGTATTTT
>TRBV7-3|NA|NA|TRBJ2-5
CASSLDTQETQYF
TGTGCCAGCAGCTTGGACACTCAAGAGACCCAGTACTTC
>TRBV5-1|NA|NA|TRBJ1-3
CASSLDGASGNTIYF
TGCGCCAGCAGCTTGGACGGAGCTTCTGGAAACACCATATATTTT
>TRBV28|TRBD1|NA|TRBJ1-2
CASSPPGGGAAGYTF
TGTGCCAGCAGTCCCCCGGGAGGGGGCGCCGCTGGCTACACCTTC
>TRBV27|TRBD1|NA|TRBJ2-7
CASSLSATGTGGYEQYF
TGTGCCAGCAGTTTATCGGCCACCGGGACAGGGGGCTACGAGCAGTACTTC
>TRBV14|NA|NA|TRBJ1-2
CASSQERVANYGYTF
TGTGCCAGCAGCCAAGAGAGGGTCGCTAACTATGGCTACACCTTC
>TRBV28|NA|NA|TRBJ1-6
CASSSIRGFVNSPLHF
TGTGCCAGCAGTTCCATTAGAGGGTTCGTAAACTCACCCCTCCACTTT
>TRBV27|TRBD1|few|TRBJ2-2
CASSLHPGTGRTGELFF
TGTGCCAGCAGTTTACACCCCGGGACAGGGAGAACCGGGGAGCTGTTTTTT
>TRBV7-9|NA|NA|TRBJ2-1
CASSTLSRAETYNEQFF
TGTGCCAGCAGCACCCTCAGCCGTGCGGAAACCTACAATGAGCAGTTCTTC
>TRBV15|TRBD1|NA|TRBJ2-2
CATSVPIGTGRGANTGELFF
TGTGCCACCAGCGTTCCAATAGGGACAGGAAGAGGGGCGAACACCGGGGAGCTGTTTTTT
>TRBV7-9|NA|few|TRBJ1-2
CASSLADASGGYTF
TGTGCCAGCAGCTTAGCCGACGCCTCGGGGGGCTACACCTTC
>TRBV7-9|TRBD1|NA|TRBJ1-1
CASSPIRGQVNTEAFF
TGTGCCAGCAGCCCTATCCGAGGACAGGTGAACACTGAAGCTTTCTTT
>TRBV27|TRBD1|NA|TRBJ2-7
CARMTGGGRHYEQYF
TGTGCCAGGATGACAGGGGGCGGCAGGCACTACGAGCAGTACTTC
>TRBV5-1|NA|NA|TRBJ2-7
CASSLAGEQYF
TGCGCCAGCAGCTTGGCCGGCGAGCAGTACTTC
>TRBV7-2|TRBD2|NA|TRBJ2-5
CASSFELAGGETQYF
TGTGCCAGCAGCTTCGAACTAGCGGGGGGAGAGACCCAGTACTTC
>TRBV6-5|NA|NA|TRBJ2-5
CASSYSRETQYF
TGTGCCAGCAGTTACTCCAGGGAGACCCAGTACTTC
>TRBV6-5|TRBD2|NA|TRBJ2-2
CASSFIRGENTGELFF
TGTGCCAGCAGTTTTATACGGGGGGAAAACACCGGGGAGCTGTTTTTT
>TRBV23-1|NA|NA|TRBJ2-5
CASNPGDSQETQYF
TGCGCCAGCAACCCCGGTGACAGCCAAGAGACCCAGTACTTC
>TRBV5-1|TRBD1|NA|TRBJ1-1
CASSTPGQGSEAFF
TGCGCCAGCAGCACCCCGGGACAGGGGTCTGAAGCTTTCTTT
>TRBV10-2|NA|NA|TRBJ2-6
CASSTGTLSGANVLTF
TGCGCCAGCAGTACAGGGACGCTCTCTGGGGCCAACGTCCTGACTTTC
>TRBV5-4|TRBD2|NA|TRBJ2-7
CASSGGGLLSEQYF
TGTGCCAGCAGCGGGGGGGGACTGCTCTCCGAGCAGTACTTC
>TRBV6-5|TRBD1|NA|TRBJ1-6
CASSHRGQTNSPLHF
TGTGCCAGCAGCCACCGGGGACAGACAAATTCACCCCTCCACTTT
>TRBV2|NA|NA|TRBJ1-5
CASIKEQTNQPQHF
TGTGCCAGCATAAAAGAACAGACCAATCAGCCCCAGCATTTT
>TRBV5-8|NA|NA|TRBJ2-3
CASSLVGTDTQYF
TGTGCCAGCAGCTTGGTCGGCACAGATACGCAGTATTTT
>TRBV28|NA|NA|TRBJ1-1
CASKPGHLNTEAFF
TGTGCCAGCAAACCGGGACATCTGAACACTGAAGCTTTCTTT
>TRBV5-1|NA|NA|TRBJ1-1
CASSLVRQRNTEAFF
TGCGCCAGCAGCTTGGTGAGGCAGAGGAACACTGAAGCTTTCTTT
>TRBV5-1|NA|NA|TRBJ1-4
CASSQTVNNEKLFF
TGCGCCAGCAGTCAGACAGTCAATAATGAAAAACTGTTTTTT
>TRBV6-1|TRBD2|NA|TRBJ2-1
CASSGSGGPYNEQFF
TGTGCCAGCAGTGGAAGCGGGGGACCCTACAATGAGCAGTTCTTC
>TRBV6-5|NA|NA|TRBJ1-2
CASRTGRYYGYTF
TGTGCCAGCAGAACAGGGCGATACTATGGCTACACCTTC
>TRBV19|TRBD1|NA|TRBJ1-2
CASSIPGTDGYTF
TGTGCCAGTAGTATCCCCGGGACAGATGGCTACACCTTC
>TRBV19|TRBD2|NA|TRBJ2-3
CASSMTAGVGDTQYF
TGTGCCAGTAGTATGACGGCGGGGGTAGGTGATACGCAGTATTTT